This T cell receptor (beta chain) was profiled in a study of post-analysis software for immune sequencing data. On the study more broadly: Progressive-relapsing, secondary progressive and relapsing-remitting multiple sclerosis were among the disease courses included. Whole-study results and caveats: Significantly decreased normalized Chao1 diversity was recorded for multiple sclerosis patients relative to controls. Strong co-clustering by F measure was seen for same-batch samples. Controls showed lower frequencies than patients for roughly five TRBV segments, and TRBV5-6, TRBV5-1 and TRBV20-1 were among these.

Concerning this clonotype: Antigen specificity is unknown.

Unique molecular identifiers tagged the TCR beta cDNA libraries. T cells numbering 1 to 10 million gave rise to a few hundred thousand cDNA molecules. TCRdb independently ran MiXCR on the PCR reads; one entry per CDR3 protein. The sample consists of approximately 350,000 distinct CDR3 sequences, around a third of them appearing once. V lost 2 bases to trimming and J lost 4 bases, with 20 bases between them. Germline lookup yields CDR1 SEHNR and CDR2 FQNEAQ (reference sequence). This CDR3 contains 17 residues. The chain uses TRBV7-9 and TRBJ1-2, with a tentative D call TRBD1 (5 bases). Source material: blood. The receptor was derived from a girl under 18 with multiple sclerosis. In nucleotides, the CDR3 is TGTGCCAGCAGCTTAAGACAGAGGACGCCCAGCGGCTATGGCTACACCTTC. Its translation is CASSLRQRTPSGYGYTF.